In its sample, the clone carrying this T cell receptor (beta chain) was seen a few times. Its antigen is undetermined. TCRdb analysed the 5' RACE reads with MiXCR anew, one entry per CDR3 protein. The top ten hold roughly an eighth of the sample, which has about 25,000 distinct CDR3 sequences, 5.5% to 7.5% seen once. The data were taken from a study of spatial heterogeneity in lung cancer. Noted time point: sample taken at primary tumor resection. The sequenced material consisted of unsorted whole RNA from tumor, nontumor lung or frozen PBMC. Findings and caveats of the study: Compared with follow-up, resection was when ubiquitous expanded tumor TCRs appeared in blood more.

Germline CDR1 reads MNHEY; CDR2 reads SMNVEV (reference sequence). The CDR3 extends over 15 amino acids. V lost 3 bases, J lost 0 bases, and 9 bases lay in between. This clonotype was obtained from a male donor with early-stage non-small cell lung cancer. This chain connects TRBV27 to TRBJ2-1; D is undetermined. Sequenced material: PBMCs, taken at surgery. CDR3 coding DNA: TGTGCCAGCAGTTTCGAGAGGAGCTCCTACAATGAGCAGTTCTTC. Translation gives CASSFERSSYNEQFF.